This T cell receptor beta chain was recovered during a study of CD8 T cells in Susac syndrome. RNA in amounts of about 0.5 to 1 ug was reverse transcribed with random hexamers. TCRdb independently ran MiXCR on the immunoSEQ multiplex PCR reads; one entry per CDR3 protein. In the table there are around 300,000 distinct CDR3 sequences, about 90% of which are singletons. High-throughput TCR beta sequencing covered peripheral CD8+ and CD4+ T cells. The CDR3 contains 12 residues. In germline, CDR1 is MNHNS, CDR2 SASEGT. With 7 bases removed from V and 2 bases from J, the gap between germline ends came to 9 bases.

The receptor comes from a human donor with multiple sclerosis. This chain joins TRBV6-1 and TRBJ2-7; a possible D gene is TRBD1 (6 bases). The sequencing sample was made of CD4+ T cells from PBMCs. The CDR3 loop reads CASTDSAYEQYF. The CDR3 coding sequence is TGTGCCAGCACGGACAGTGCCTACGAGCAGTACTTC.